The present T cell receptor (beta chain) was sequenced within a study of control samples from healthy donors and cancer patients. Here immunoSEQ multiplex PCR was the method, and the copy in TCRdb shows in-frame clones only, minus some. Here the sample spans about 130,000 clones, more than 70% being singletons. Losses at the gene ends were 5 bases for V and 5 bases for J; bases not matched to a gene: 5. Germline CDR1 is SGHRS and CDR2 is YFSETQ. CDR3 length equals 14 residues. This receptor was identified in a man over 45 in good health. The sequencing input was blood. V is TRBV5-1 and J is TRBJ2-4; 9 bases are a match to TRBD1. CDR3 nucleotides: TGCGCCAGCAGACAGGGACAGGGTCAAAACATTCAGTACTTC. It yields the protein CASRQGQGQNIQYF.